The 12 T cell receptor beta chains below come from one sample, sequenced in a study of T cell clones after liver transplantation (dated by TCRdb to about 2019). The protocol used for the library was the immunoSEQ multiplex PCR assay. This immuneACCESS table, as held by TCRdb, lists in-frame sequences with V and J called but not all clones. Of the missing ones, under half trace to an unresolved V gene in checked studies; the others have no known cause. Counted in this sample were roughly 62,000 clones; about 71% of them appeared once. Approximately 2.6% of the sample comes from the top ten. The sample was CD4+ T cells from blood, taken at the approximately 15-month timepoint. These TCRs come from a human patient who received a liver transplant. Once a transplant has taken place, some T cells may be donor derived.

J is TRBJ1-1 and V is TRBV5-1; 7 nucleotides align to TRBD1. V was pared by 4 bases and J by 1 base, with 4 bases of the junction left unmatched. CDR1 is SGHRS and CDR2 is YFSETQ in the germline V gene. The CDR3 contains 14 residues. CDR3 loop: CASSPAGGNTEAFF. The CDR3 nucleotides read TGCGCCAGCAGCCCGGCAGGGGGGAACACTGAAGCTTTCTTT.

J is TRBJ2-3 and V is TRBV11-3, with 8 bases fitting TRBD2. This CDR3 is built from 15 residues. Germline V gene sequence: CDR1 SGHNT, CDR2 YENEEA. Losses at the gene ends were 4 bases for V and 4 bases for J; bases not matched to a gene: 7. The CDR3 loop is CASSWGLGGPDTQYF. The CDR3 DNA is TGTGCCAGCAGCTGGGGACTAGGGGGGCCAGATACGCAGTATTTT.

This chain connects TRBV9 to TRBJ2-3, with TRBD1 matching 10 bases. V was clipped by 3 bases and J by 4 bases; unmatched bases: 8. This CDR3 region has 16 residues. Germline V lookup: CDR1 SGDLS, CDR2 YYNGEE. In nucleotides, the CDR3 is TGTGCCAGCAGCGCCGGGACAGGGGCGTCTTCAGATACGCAGTATTTT. It translates to CASSAGTGASSDTQYF.

The chain has TRBV29-1 and TRBJ1-1; TRBD1 might be the D (6 bases). CDR1 and CDR2 (germline): SQVTM, ANQGSEA. The CDR3 totals 14 residues. V dropped 4 bases and J dropped 2 bases, with 14 bases sitting between them. For the CDR3, the DNA is TGCAGCGTTGCCTTAACAGGGTCAAACACTGAAGCTTTCTTT. This sequence encodes CSVALTGSNTEAFF.

V gene TRBV21-1 combines with J gene TRBJ2-7; the D call in the table, TRBD2, was not verified against the DNA. TRBV21-1 constitutes a pseudogene. The CDR3 sequence is 14 residues long. The DNA for the CDR3 is TGTGCCATCTTGGGCACTAGCGCCCCATACGAGCAGTACGTC. Translated, it gives CAILGTSAPYEQYV.

The V and J genes are TRBV7-9 and TRBJ1-2; TRBD1 agrees at 9 bases. The CDR3 consists of 16 residues. Germline V gene lookup returns CDR1 SEHNR and CDR2 FQNEAQ (reference sequence). V was clipped by 4 bases and J by 8 bases; unmatched bases: 14. As DNA, the CDR3 is TGTGCCAGCAGCTGGGACAGGGAAACCTCAACGGGGGGCTACACCTTC. This translates into CASSWDRETSTGGYTF.

The chain links TRBV5-8 to TRBJ2-7, with 11 bases lining up with TRBD1. The CDR3 runs to 16 residues. CDR1 and CDR2 from the germline V gene are SGHTS and YDEGEE. V was pared by 2 bases and J by 3 bases, with 7 bases of the junction left unmatched. The CDR3, as DNA: TGTGCCAGCAGCTTAGGCGCCGGGACAGGGGGCTACGAGCAGTACGTC. Protein product: CASSLGAGTGGYEQYV.

The chain combines TRBV6-6 with TRBJ1-3; possible D gene TRBD1, 6 bases. V was cut by 11 bases and J by 0 bases, with 14 bases left in between. Germline V gives CDR1 MNHNY, CDR2 SVGAGI (reference sequence). CDR3 length equals 14 residues. The CDR3 bases are TGTGCCGGTTCCCAGGGGTCCTCTGGAAACACCATATATTTT. This codes for CAGSQGSSGNTIYF.

This clone was counted a few times. The V call is TRBV2, the J call TRBJ2-2; the match to TRBD1 covers 9 bases. The CDR3 runs to 16 residues. Germline CDR1 SNHLY, CDR2 FYNNEI. V was clipped by 7 bases and J by 4 bases; unmatched bases: 10. The CDR3 bases are TGTGCCAGCACAGACCCGGGACAGGGTGTCACCGGGGAGCTGTTTTTT. It translates to CASTDPGQGVTGELFF.

This rearrangement joins TRBV9 to TRBJ2-5; D call uncertain. Germline V lookup: CDR1 SGDLS, CDR2 YYNGEE. V was shortened by 0 bases and J by 4 bases, with 13 bases between the two germline ends. This CDR3 is built from 15 residues. The DNA for the CDR3 is TGTGCCAGCAGCGTAGGCTCCGGAATGGGAGAGACCCAGTACTTC. Its protein product is CASSVGSGMGETQYF.

The V gene is TRBV7-9, the J gene TRBJ1-4, with a tentative D call TRBD1 (6 bases). Looked up from germline, CDR1 is SEHNR and CDR2 is FQNEAQ (reference sequence). CDR3 length: 15 residues. V lost 2 bases and J 3 bases, leaving 10 bases between the germline ends. The CDR3 bases are TGTGCCAGCAGCTTAAGCAGGGGTCCTAATGAAAAACTGTTTTTT. Its protein is CASSLSRGPNEKLFF.

On this clone: This same CDR3 is encoded by further DNA sequences in the sample. The V call is TRBV5-4, the J call TRBJ2-1; tentatively, D is TRBD1 or TRBD2 (6 bases each). The V gene's germline CDR1 is SGHNT and CDR2 YYREEE (reference sequence). Trimming shortened V by 2 bases and J by 2 bases, and 8 bases separated the two germline ends. The CDR3 consists of 14 residues. CDR3 sequence: CASSFGGTYNEQFF. CDR3 nucleotide sequence: TGTGCCAGCAGCTTCGGGGGCACCTACAATGAGCAGTTCTTC.